This TCR beta chain emerged from a study of T cells in Graves' hyperthyroidism and ophthalmopathy. General study results and limits: Researchers found most expanded thyroid clonotypes above 0.001 in blood as well.

This clonotype was counted ten times or more. The target antigen is unknown. CDR3 length: 15 amino acids. V dropped 1 base and J dropped 2; count of bases not matched to a gene: 1. CDR1 and CDR2 from the germline V gene are SNHLY and FYNNEI. There were TCR beta CDR3 regions amplified from RNA transcripts. HTBI primers drove first-round RT-PCR of the TCR CDR3. TCRdb re-derived calls from the multiplex PCR reads in MiXCR, one entry per CDR3 protein. This table holds around 530,000 distinct CDR3 sequences, roughly 17% found once. For the diagnoses, clinical symptoms, serum thyroxine and TRAb, thyroid ultrasound and orbital computed tomography were used. Fresh 10 ml peripheral blood yielded PBMCs.

This chain links TRBV2 with TRBJ2-1; 8 bases line up with TRBD2. The source is a woman aged 18-30 years with Graves' ophthalmopathy. The sequenced sample was blood. The CDR3 here is CASSEEAGAYNEQFF. The CDR3 DNA reads TGTGCCAGCAGTGAAGAAGCGGGGGCCTACAATGAGCAGTTCTTC.